Following are 27 T cell receptor beta chains from one sample sequenced in a study of blood T cell repertoires in COVID-19. Here immunoSEQ multiplex PCR was the method, and the copy in TCRdb shows in-frame clones only, minus some. Among about 110,000 clones listed, about three quarters were seen once. The sequenced material came from peripheral blood. The source is a woman of 80 years or more with active or convalescent COVID-19.

The chain recombines TRBV5-1 with TRBJ2-1, with a possible D match to TRBD2 (5 bases). The germline V gene has CDR1 SGHRS and CDR2 YFSETQ. The ends were cut back, 1 base at V and 8 bases at J, with 13 bases in the middle. The CDR3 runs 14 residues. In DNA, the CDR3 is TGCGCCAGCAGCTTGCCACGGGGTCGGGATGAGCAGTTCTTC. This encodes CASSLPRGRDEQFF. Variable domain in full (rest from reference TRBV5-1 and TRBJ2-1): KAGVTQTPRYLIKTRGQQVTLSCSPISGHRSVSWYQQTPGQGLQFLFEYFSETQRNKGNFPGRFSGRQFSNSRSEMNVSTLELGDSALYLCASSLPRGRDEQFFGPGTRLTVL.

The chain recombines TRBV28 with TRBJ2-7; 7 positions agree with TRBD1. This CDR3 has 15 amino acids. Germline assignment: CDR1 MDHEN and CDR2 SYDVKM. Trimming removed 3 bases from V and 3 bases from J; junction bases left unmatched: 8. For the CDR3, the DNA is TGTGCCAGCAGTTTCGTGGCAGGGGGTAACTACGAGCAGTACTTC. Its protein product is CASSFVAGGNYEQYF.

The V call is TRBV11-2, the J call TRBJ2-1; D is possibly TRBD2 (5 bases). V was trimmed by 1 base and J by 5 bases, leaving 15 bases between them. Germline CDR1 is SGHAT and CDR2 is FQNNGV. The CDR3 covers 16 residues. The CDR3 sequence: CASSLGTRSINNEQFF. CDR3 DNA sequence: TGTGCCAGCAGCTTAGGTACTAGGTCCATAAACAATGAGCAGTTCTTC.

CDR3 loop: CASRPLPLNRAGGENEQFF. The CDR3 DNA reads TGCGCCAGCAGGCCCTTGCCCCTCAACCGAGCGGGAGGTGAGAATGAGCAGTTCTTC. The chain is built from TRBV4-1 and TRBJ2-1, with 9 nucleotides matching TRBD2. The ends lost 6 bases at V and 7 bases at J; junction bases unmatched: 22. Germline V gene data show CDR1 as MGHRA and CDR2 as YSYEKL. The CDR3 is made up of 19 amino acids.

This rearrangement joins TRBV7-2 to TRBJ1-5; D is possibly TRBD1 (6 bases). Trimming shortened V by 3 bases and J by 7 bases, and 13 bases separated the two germline ends. This CDR3 spans 14 amino acids. In germline, CDR1 is SGHTA, CDR2 FQGNSA. CDR3 residues: CASSFNRDRQPQHF. The CDR3 DNA reads TGTGCCAGCAGCTTCAACAGGGATCGCCAGCCCCAGCATTTT.

The rearrangement links TRBV9 to TRBJ1-1; D remains unclear. V lost 0 bases, J lost 1 base, and 4 bases lay in between. The CDR3 length is 13 residues. In germline, CDR1 is SGDLS, CDR2 YYNGEE. CDR3 DNA: TGTGCCAGCAGCGTAGACGGGAACACTGAAGCTTTCTTT. This translates into CASSVDGNTEAFF. Full variable domain (outside the CDR3, taken from reference TRBV9 and TRBJ1-1): DSGVTQTPKHLITATGQRVTLRCSPRSGDLSVYWYQQSLDQGLQFLIQYYNGEERAKGNILERFSAQQFPDLHSELNLSSLELGDSALYFCASSVDGNTEAFFGQGTRLTVV.

This sequence joins TRBV6-4 and TRBJ1-1, with TRBD1 identical over 7 bases. J was trimmed by 4 bases and V by 5 bases; bases with no gene match: 4. CDR1 MRHNA and CDR2 SNTAGT come from the germline V gene. The CDR3 is 13 residues long. In nucleotides, the CDR3 is TGTGCCAGCAGTTCACAGGGGAGCACTGAAGCTTTCTTT. Translating it yields CASSSQGSTEAFF.

V and J are TRBV4-2 and TRBJ1-2, with D possibly TRBD1 on 5 matching bases. The V gene lost 4 bases and the J gene lost 4 bases, with 22 bases spanning the gap. CDR1 LGHNA and CDR2 YNFKEQ come from the germline V gene. The CDR3 is 17 residues long. The CDR3 region is CASSPRVDRSDLYGYTF. CDR3 DNA sequence: TGTGCCAGCAGCCCCCGAGTTGACAGATCGGATCTCTATGGCTACACCTTC.

V is TRBV6-1 and J is TRBJ1-6; 7 nucleotides agree with TRBD1. CDR1 is MNHNS and CDR2 is SASEGT in the germline V gene. The trim removed 3 bases at V and 6 bases at J, leaving 5 bases unmatched. This CDR3 is 15 amino acids long. CDR3 residues: CASSDRTGVNSPLHF. CDR3 in DNA: TGTGCCAGCAGTGATCGAACAGGGGTTAATTCACCCCTCCACTTT.

The gene calls are TRBV4-1 and TRBJ2-5; D uncertain. Trimming stripped 4 bases from V and 3 bases from J, with 12 bases between. CDR3 length: 14 amino acids. CDR1 is MGHRA and CDR2 is YSYEKL in the germline V gene. The CDR3 DNA reads as TGCGCCAGCAGCCCCGAGACAAGAGAAGAGACCCAGTACTTC. Protein: CASSPETREETQYF.

Only one count was recorded for this clone. The chain uses TRBV30 and TRBJ1-3; perhaps TRBD1 as D (6 bases). V gave up 6 bases and J gave up 3 bases, with 15 bases separating them. CDR1 is GTSNPN and CDR2 is SVGIG in the germline V gene (reference sequence). This CDR3 contains 14 residues. The CDR3 nucleotides read TGTGCCTGTTCCAGGGGATACGTTGGAAACACCATATATTTT. Residues: CACSRGYVGNTIYF. Drawing the rest from reference TRBV30 and TRBJ1-3, the complete variable domain is SQTIHQWPATLVQPVGSPLSLECTVEGTSNPNLYWYRQAAGRGLQLLFYSVGIGQISSEVPQNLSASRPQDRQFILSSKKLLLSDSGFYLCACSRGYVGNTIYFGEGSWLTVV.

V gene TRBV27 combines with J gene TRBJ2-2; TRBD1 aligns across 12 bases. The CDR3 spans 17 residues. The junction had 6 bases not matched to a gene; V was cut back by 0 bases and J by 7 bases. CDR1 is MNHEY, CDR2 SMNVEV, per germline (reference sequence). This CDR3 reads CASSLSSGTGGFGELFF. CDR3 nucleotide sequence: TGTGCCAGCAGTTTATCGTCCGGGACAGGGGGCTTCGGGGAGCTGTTTTTT.

The rearrangement joins TRBV27 to TRBJ1-5, with D maybe TRBD1 (6 bases). With 6 bases removed from V and 9 bases from J, the gap between germline ends came to 15 bases. The CDR3 spans 13 residues. Per the germline V gene, CDR1 is MNHEY and CDR2 is SMNVEV (reference sequence). CDR3 nucleotides: TGTGCCAGCAGCAACGGTCAGGGGACGCCCCAGCATTTT. This encodes CASSNGQGTPQHF.

This chain joins TRBV9 and TRBJ2-1, with 11 bases matching TRBD2. Germline lookup yields CDR1 SGDLS and CDR2 YYNGEE. Germline trimming cut 3 bases from V and 6 bases from J; bases unmatched to any gene: 8. The CDR3 length is 16 residues. This CDR3 is CASSELAGGPANEQFF. The CDR3 coding sequence is TGTGCCAGCAGCGAGTTAGCGGGAGGGCCCGCCAATGAGCAGTTCTTC.

The genes are TRBV5-5 and TRBJ2-3, with D uncertain. This CDR3 is 15 amino acids long. The germline CDR1 and CDR2 sequences are SGHKS and YYEKEE (reference sequence). Trimming removed 9 bases at V and 0 bases at J, with 17 bases between. The CDR3 DNA reads TGTGCCAACGATCTGGGCGTAACTAGCACAGATACGCAGTATTTT. This gives the protein CANDLGVTSTDTQYF.

This clone was counted a few times. The chain joins TRBV27 to TRBJ2-7, with a possible D match to TRBD2 (5 bases). The CDR3 loop spans 13 amino acids. Deletions cut 6 bases from V and 2 bases from J, with 11 bases between. Germline V gene sequence: CDR1 MNHEY, CDR2 SMNVEV (reference sequence). CDR3 in amino acids: CASSRVGAYEQYF. The CDR3 bases are TGTGCCAGCAGCCGCGTCGGGGCCTACGAGCAGTACTTC.

J is TRBJ2-7 and V is TRBV30; TRBD1 agrees at 8 bases. Germline V gene data show CDR1 as GTSNPN and CDR2 as SVGIG (reference sequence). With V trimmed by 0 bases and J by 4 bases, 8 bases remained unmatched. The CDR3 is made up of 15 amino acids. In nucleotides, the CDR3 is TGTGCCTGGAGTGTCTGGCAGGGGGCATTGTACGAGCAGTACTTC. Its protein product is CAWSVWQGALYEQYF.

This clone showed up just once. J is TRBJ2-7 and V is TRBV11-2; the match to TRBD1 covers 10 bases. Per germline, CDR1 SGHAT and CDR2 FQNNGV. Trimming at V came to 2 bases and at J to 7 bases, leaving 8 bases not matched to a gene. The CDR3 spans 15 residues. DNA of the CDR3: TGTGCCAGCAGCTTAATCGGGACAGGGGTAGGAGAGCAGTACTTC. Amino acids: CASSLIGTGVGEQYF.

The genes are TRBV15 and TRBJ2-3, with 11 bases lining up with TRBD2. The V segment lost 1 base and the J segment 1 base; nucleotides outside the gene matches: 7. This CDR3 is 18 amino acids long. Germline CDR1 is LNHNV and CDR2 is YYDKDF (reference sequence). The CDR3 nucleotides read TGTGCCACCAGCAGAGGACTAGCGGGAAGCTGGGGCACAGATACGCAGTATTTT. Translating gives CATSRGLAGSWGTDTQYF.

This clone has just one count. The chain uses TRBV7-9 and TRBJ2-3, with 12 bases identical to TRBD1. Germline CDR1 and CDR2: SEHNR and FQNEAQ (reference sequence). V shed 4 bases, J shed 3 bases, and the junction held 8 bases outside the gene matches. This CDR3 has 17 amino acids. CDR3 sequence (DNA): TGTGCCAGCAGCTCATGGGGGACAGGGGGCTTGACAGATACGCAGTATTTT. Its translation is CASSSWGTGGLTDTQYF.

This chain joins TRBV5-1 and TRBJ2-7; 12 nucleotides align to TRBD2. The V and J ends lost 4 bases and 5 bases, in that order; junction bases with no gene match: 4. CDR1 is SGHRS, CDR2 YFSETQ, per germline. The CDR3 runs 14 residues. The CDR3 spells CASSPTSGSDEQYF. For the CDR3, the DNA is TGCGCCAGCAGCCCGACTAGCGGGAGTGACGAGCAGTACTTC. The full variable domain, with the rest looked up from reference TRBV5-1 and TRBJ2-7, is KAGVTQTPRYLIKTRGQQVTLSCSPISGHRSVSWYQQTPGQGLQFLFEYFSETQRNKGNFPGRFSGRQFSNSRSEMNVSTLELGDSALYLCASSPTSGSDEQYFGPGTRLTVT.

CDR3 in amino acids: CAWSKDRVPGANVLTF. The CDR3 coding sequence is TGTGCCTGGAGTAAGGACAGGGTGCCTGGGGCCAACGTCCTGACTTTC. The J gene is TRBJ2-6, the V gene TRBV30; 8 bases align to TRBD1. The CDR3 has 16 residues. J lost 2 bases, V lost 2 bases, and 5 bases had no gene match. In germline, CDR1 is GTSNPN, CDR2 SVGIG (reference sequence).

This chain links TRBV4-1 with TRBJ2-1; possible D gene TRBD2, 5 bases. This CDR3 spans 16 amino acids. CDR1 and CDR2 from the germline V gene are MGHRA and YSYEKL. V lost 1 base and J 5 bases, leaving 15 bases between the germline ends. The CDR3 sequence is CASSQAPGLADNEQFF. The CDR3 nucleotides are TGCGCCAGCAGCCAAGCCCCCGGGCTAGCAGACAATGAGCAGTTCTTC.

J is TRBJ2-4 and V is TRBV9; 11 bases are a match to TRBD2. The CDR3 contains 16 residues. In germline, CDR1 is SGDLS, CDR2 YYNGEE. J lost 9 bases, V lost 0 bases, and 8 bases had no gene match. The CDR3 spells CASSVGISGRVGIQYF. The DNA for the CDR3 is TGTGCCAGCAGCGTAGGAATTAGCGGGAGGGTCGGCATTCAGTACTTC.

This chain joins TRBV9 and TRBJ2-5; D perhaps matches TRBD2 (7 bases). Looked up from germline, CDR1 is SGDLS and CDR2 is YYNGEE. V lost 3 bases and J 4 bases, leaving 16 bases between the germline ends. CDR3 size: 15 residues. The CDR3 is CASSARGGFGETQYF. The CDR3 nucleotides are TGTGCCAGCAGCGCAAGGGGGGGTTTCGGAGAGACCCAGTACTTC.

This chain joins TRBV5-1 and TRBJ2-2; D gene unclear. Looked up from germline, CDR1 is SGHRS and CDR2 is YFSETQ. The ends were cut back, 2 bases at V and 7 bases at J, with 15 bases in the middle. The CDR3 extends over 15 amino acids. CDR3 amino acids: CASSLIPRGYGELFF. For the CDR3, the DNA is TGCGCCAGCAGCTTAATCCCGAGAGGCTACGGGGAGCTGTTTTTT.

V and J are TRBV27 and TRBJ2-1, with 8 bases matching TRBD2. J gave up 0 bases and V 5 bases, and 3 bases lay outside the gene matches. The germline CDR1 and CDR2 sequences are MNHEY and SMNVEV (reference sequence). The CDR3 length is 15 residues. The CDR3 loop is CASSLTSASYNEQFF. The CDR3 DNA is TGTGCCAGCAGTCTGACTAGCGCCTCCTACAATGAGCAGTTCTTC.